This TCR beta chain was sequenced during a study of lymphopenia after photon versus proton radiotherapy. Regarding the study as a whole: After lymphocyte nadir, photon-treated repertoires showed oligoclonal expansion, especially CD8+ Temra. A bigger post-nadir fall in TCR diversity correlated inversely with survival time in deceased patients. Authors raise, but do not show, better survival with proton therapy. Photon-treated patients lost naive T cells and TCR diversity; proton-treated stayed stable.

Profiling relied on immunoSEQ multiplex PCR, and the TCRdb table lists in-frame clones only, not all of them. This table has about 20,000 clones, roughly nine tenths appearing once. Trimming stripped 4 bases from V and 5 bases from J, with 10 bases between. This CDR3 contains 13 residues. Germline V gene sequence: CDR1 SGHTA, CDR2 FQGTGA. Comments on this clone: Its specificity is not known.

The rearrangement links TRBV7-3 to TRBJ2-3, with D uncertain. This sequence originates from a woman aged 40 to 50 with cholangiocarcinoma. The sequenced sample was peripheral blood, obtained from a patient treated with photon-based radiotherapy. CDR3 DNA: TGTGCCAGCAGCTCCCGTGTTGGAGATACGCAGTATTTT. Encoded protein: CASSSRVGDTQYF.